Sequencing of this T cell receptor beta chain was carried out in a study of blood T cells in healthy people across ages (dated by TCRdb to between 2014 and 2017). Regarding the complete study: In model experiments, template switching captured roughly one uniquely barcoded TCR beta cDNA molecule for every two T cells. Using deep sequencing normalized with unique cDNA molecular identifiers, the study measured how TCR beta repertoire diversity changes with age. Four age groups were formed from the donors: young (average approximately 15 years), middle-aged (just under 40), aged (roughly 59) and long-lived (around 80). Donors of different ages were randomly distributed across sequencing lanes to avoid experimental bias. The study analyzed two additional independent replicas of 1 million unique cDNA reads from the same blood draw for two donors, one aged 18 to 30 and one aged 80 or older.

Trimmed from V: 8 bases; trimmed from J: 4 bases; junction bases lacking a gene match: 6. CDR1 and CDR2, looked up from the germline V gene, are SQVTM and ANQGSEA. Inclusive of the bounding cysteine and phenylalanine, the CDR3 is 12 residues long. The entry retains the CDR3 DNA only, 36 bases that are in frame from base 1. The donors were roughly 40 Caucasian individuals from Russia, aged about 6 to 100 years, who were systemically healthy. Approximately 9.3 milliliters of peripheral blood were drawn from each donor into EDTA-treated Vacutainer tubes. Ficoll-Paque density-gradient centrifugation was used to isolate PBMCs, with at least 7 million obtained per sample. Total RNA, at least 6 micrograms per sample, was extracted from PBMCs with Trizol reagent. Naive CD45RAhigh/CD27high T cell percentages were measured by flow cytometry on a PBMC aliquot from every donor. The sample holds a few counts of this clonotype. The specificity of this receptor is unknown. It has no much larger one-base neighbor in the sample; base qualities were not kept.

Broad study findings and their caveats: The CMV infection status of donors was not known, potentially confounding age-related changes in expanded clonotypes. Observed TCR beta diversity per million T cells fell roughly linearly with age, and a significant reduction was already apparent by age around 40. The percentage of naive T cells measured by flow cytometry correlated strongly with observed TCR beta diversity. Compared with the aged group, the long-lived group had more naive CD4+ T cells, fewer expanded clones and increased TCR diversity, a pattern suggesting age selection. Since profiling was done on bulk unsorted PBMCs, naive and antigen-experienced compartments could not be conclusively compared. Estimates of total diversity from one million sequenced T cells were regarded as lower bounds and underestimates.

Library method: 5' RACE. A second PCR of roughly 6 to 12 cycles was performed with a sample-barcoded 5' primer and a J-beta primer mix. A unique molecular identifier was introduced onto each TCR beta cDNA molecule by a template-switch 5' adaptor carrying 12 random nucleotides. At least 2.5 million CDR3-containing paired-end reads were obtained from each sample. All of the RNA was converted into first-strand cDNA using the Mint cDNA synthesis kit, with a TRBC-specific oligonucleotide serving as the primer. Following uracil-DNA glycosylase treatment, all cDNA underwent a first 18-cycle PCR with the universal primers M1SS and BC2_uni_R. Processing in the source paper ran as follows. Normalization of each sample was performed by random selection of 1 million high-quality reads, each carrying a distinct molecular identifier. Instead of being binned into consensus sequences, reads with shared molecular identifiers were discarded. MiTCR, with a Q25 quality threshold and the strictest error-elimination algorithm, was used for CDR3 identification, clonotype clustering and error correction. A nonparametric unseen species model with Euler transformation was used to estimate lower-bound total TCR beta diversity. The public sequencing data were trimmed at Q25 with fastp and processed into clonotypes with MiXCR by TCRdb, which kept only in-frame beta chains. Rows with one shared CDR3 protein collapse into an entry with the most common genes and DNA. The V and J calls follow TCRdb's processing rather than the paper's. For this sample the table gives around 1,900,000 distinct CDR3 sequences, of which around 42% were detected only once. The top ten constitute around 23% of the sample.

The material sequenced was blood. Recombination linked TRBV29-1 to TRBJ1-2; TRBD1 lines up with 8 middle nucleotides. This TCR was sampled from a human donor in good health. The CDR3 reads as follows: CSTWDRLYGYTF. The sequence in DNA is TGCAGCACATGGGACAGGCTCTATGGCTACACCTTC.